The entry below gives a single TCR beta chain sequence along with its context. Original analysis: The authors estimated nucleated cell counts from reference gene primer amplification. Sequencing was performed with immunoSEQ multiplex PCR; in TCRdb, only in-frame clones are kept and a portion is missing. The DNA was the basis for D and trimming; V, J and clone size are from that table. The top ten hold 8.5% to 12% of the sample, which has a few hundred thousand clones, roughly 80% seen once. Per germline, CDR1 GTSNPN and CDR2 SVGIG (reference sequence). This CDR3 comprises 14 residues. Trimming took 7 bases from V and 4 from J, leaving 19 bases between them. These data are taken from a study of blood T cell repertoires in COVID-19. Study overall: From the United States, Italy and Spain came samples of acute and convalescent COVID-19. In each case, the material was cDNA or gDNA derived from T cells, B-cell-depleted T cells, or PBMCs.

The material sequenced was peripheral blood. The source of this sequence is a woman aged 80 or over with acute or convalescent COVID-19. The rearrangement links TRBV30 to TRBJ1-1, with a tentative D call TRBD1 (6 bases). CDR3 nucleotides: TGTGCCTTCAAGCGGGGGGCGGGGACCACTGAAGCTTTCTTT. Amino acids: CAFKRGAGTTEAFF. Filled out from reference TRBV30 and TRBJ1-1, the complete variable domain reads SQTIHQWPATLVQPVGSPLSLECTVEGTSNPNLYWYRQAAGRGLQLLFYSVGIGQISSEVPQNLSASRPQDRQFILSSKKLLLSDSGFYLCAFKRGAGTTEAFFGQGTRLTVV.